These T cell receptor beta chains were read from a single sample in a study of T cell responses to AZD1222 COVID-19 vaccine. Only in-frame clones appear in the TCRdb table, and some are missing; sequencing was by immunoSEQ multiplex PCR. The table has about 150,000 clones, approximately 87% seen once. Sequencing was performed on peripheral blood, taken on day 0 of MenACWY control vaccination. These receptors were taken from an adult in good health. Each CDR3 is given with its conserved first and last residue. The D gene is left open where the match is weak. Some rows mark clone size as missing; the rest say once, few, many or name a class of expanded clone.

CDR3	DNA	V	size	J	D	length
CASSREALNTEAFF	TGTGCCAGCAGCAGGGAGGCCCTGAACACTGAAGCTTTCTTT	TRBV11-2	-	TRBJ1-1	-	14
CASSPPSGGAYNEQFF	TGTGCCAGCTCACCACCGAGCGGGGGGGCCTACAATGAGCAGTTCTTC	TRBV18	-	TRBJ2-1	TRBD2	16
CASSVSRNTIYF	TGTGCCAGCAGTGTGAGTCGAAACACCATATATTTT	TRBV11-1	-	TRBJ1-3	-	12
CSAPRWSTDTQYF	TGCAGCGCCCCGCGATGGAGCACAGATACGCAGTATTTT	TRBV29-1	-	TRBJ2-3	-	13
CASSPEGQGSPLHF	TGTGCCAGCTCACCGGAGGGACAAGGTTCACCCCTCCACTTT	TRBV18	-	TRBJ1-6	-	14
CASSVDTQLPLHF	TGTGCCAGCAGCGTAGACACCCAGTTGCCCCTCCACTTT	TRBV9	-	TRBJ1-6	-	13
CASSLGVGLNTEAFF	TGCGCCAGCAGCTTGGGGGTGGGCTTGAACACTGAAGCTTTCTTT	TRBV5-1	-	TRBJ1-1	-	15
CASSILSHEAFF	TGTGCCAGTAGTATACTGTCCCACGAAGCTTTCTTT	TRBV19	-	TRBJ1-1	-	12
CASSYRARGVYNEQFF	TGTGCCAGTAGTTACAGAGCCCGCGGGGTATACAATGAGCAGTTCTTC	TRBV19	once	TRBJ2-1	-	16
CAISDPRWGQTEAFF	TGTGCCATCAGTGACCCGAGGTGGGGCCAGACTGAAGCTTTCTTT	TRBV10-3	-	TRBJ1-1	-	15
CASRWAAENSGYTF	TGTGCCAGTAGATGGGCCGCCGAAAACTCTGGCTACACCTTC	TRBV19	-	TRBJ1-2	-	14
CASSVGGSNEKLFF	TGTGCCAGCAGCGTCGGGGGGTCTAATGAAAAACTGTTTTTT	TRBV9	-	TRBJ1-4	-	14
CASSISLRKGLDQPQHF	TGTGCCAGTAGTATTAGTTTAAGGAAAGGGCTGGATCAGCCCCAGCATTTT	TRBV19	-	TRBJ1-5	-	17
CASSLTAGVGDTQYF	TGTGCCAGCAGCTTAACGGCGGGAGTGGGAGATACGCAGTATTTT	TRBV7-3	-	TRBJ2-3	TRBD2	15
CASRTPQGNQPQHF	TGTGCCAGCAGAACCCCTCAAGGCAATCAGCCCCAGCATTTT	TRBV28	-	TRBJ1-5	-	14